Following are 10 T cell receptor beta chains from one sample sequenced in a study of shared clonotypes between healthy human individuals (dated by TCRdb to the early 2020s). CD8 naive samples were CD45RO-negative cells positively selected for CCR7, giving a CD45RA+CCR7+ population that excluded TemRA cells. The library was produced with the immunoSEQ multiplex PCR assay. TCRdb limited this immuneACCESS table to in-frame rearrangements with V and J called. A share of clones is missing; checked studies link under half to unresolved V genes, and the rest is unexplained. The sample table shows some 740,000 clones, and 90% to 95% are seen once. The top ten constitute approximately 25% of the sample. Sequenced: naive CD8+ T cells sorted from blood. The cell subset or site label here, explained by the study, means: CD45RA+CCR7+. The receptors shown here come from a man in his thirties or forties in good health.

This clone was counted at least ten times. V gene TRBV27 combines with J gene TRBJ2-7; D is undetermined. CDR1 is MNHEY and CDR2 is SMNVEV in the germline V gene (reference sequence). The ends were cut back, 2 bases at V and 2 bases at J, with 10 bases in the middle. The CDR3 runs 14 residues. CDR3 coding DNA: TGTGCCAGCAGTTTACCGACCAGAGCCTACGAGCAGTACTTC. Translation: CASSLPTRAYEQYF.

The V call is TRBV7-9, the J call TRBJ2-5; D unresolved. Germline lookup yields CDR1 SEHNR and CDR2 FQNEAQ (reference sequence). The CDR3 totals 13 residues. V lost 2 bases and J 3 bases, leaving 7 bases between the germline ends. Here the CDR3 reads CASSLPVEETQYF. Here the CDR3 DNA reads TGTGCCAGCAGCTTACCTGTCGAAGAGACCCAGTACTTC.

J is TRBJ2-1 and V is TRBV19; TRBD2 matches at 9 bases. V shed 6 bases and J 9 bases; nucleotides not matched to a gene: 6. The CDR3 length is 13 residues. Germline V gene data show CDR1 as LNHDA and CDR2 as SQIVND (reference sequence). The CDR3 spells CASSLAGWGEQFF. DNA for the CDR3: TGTGCCAGTAGCCTAGCGGGGTGGGGTGAGCAGTTCTTC. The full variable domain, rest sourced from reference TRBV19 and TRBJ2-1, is DGGITQSPKYLFRKEGQNVTLSCEQNLNHDAMYWYRQDPGQGLRLIYYSQIVNDFQKGDIAEGYSVSREKKESFPLTVTSAQKNPTAFYLCASSLAGWGEQFFGPGTRLTVL.

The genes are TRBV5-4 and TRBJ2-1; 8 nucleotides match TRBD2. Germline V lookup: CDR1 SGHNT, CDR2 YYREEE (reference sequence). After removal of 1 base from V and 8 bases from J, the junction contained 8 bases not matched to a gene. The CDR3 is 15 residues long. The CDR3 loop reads CASSLPTSGEHEQFF. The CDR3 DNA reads TGTGCCAGCAGCTTGCCTACTAGCGGTGAGCATGAGCAGTTCTTC.

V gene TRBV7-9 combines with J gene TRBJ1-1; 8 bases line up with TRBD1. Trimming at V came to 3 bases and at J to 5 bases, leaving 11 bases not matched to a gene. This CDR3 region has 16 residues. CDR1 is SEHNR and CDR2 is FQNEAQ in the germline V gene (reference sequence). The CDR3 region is CASSFHSQGARTEAFF. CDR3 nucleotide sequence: TGTGCCAGCAGCTTTCATAGTCAGGGGGCACGAACTGAAGCTTTCTTT.

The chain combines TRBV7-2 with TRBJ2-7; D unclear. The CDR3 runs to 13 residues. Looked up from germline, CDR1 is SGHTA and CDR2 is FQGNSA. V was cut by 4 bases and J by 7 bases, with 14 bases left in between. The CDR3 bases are TGTGCCAGCAGCTCCCTTTCATTATCTGAGCAGTACTTC. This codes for CASSSLSLSEQYF.

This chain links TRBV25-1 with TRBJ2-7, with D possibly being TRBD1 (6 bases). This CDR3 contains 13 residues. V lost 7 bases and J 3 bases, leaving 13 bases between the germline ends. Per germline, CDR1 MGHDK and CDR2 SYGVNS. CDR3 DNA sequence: TGTGCCAGCAAGGATCAGGGGAGCTACGAGCAGTACTTC. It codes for CASKDQGSYEQYF.

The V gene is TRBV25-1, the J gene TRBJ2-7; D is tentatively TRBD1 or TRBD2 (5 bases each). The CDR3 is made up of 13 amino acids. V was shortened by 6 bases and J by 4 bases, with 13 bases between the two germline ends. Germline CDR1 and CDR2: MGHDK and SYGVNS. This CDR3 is CASSPWDGYEQYF. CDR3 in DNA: TGTGCCAGCAGCCCCTGGGACGGGTACGAGCAGTACTTC.

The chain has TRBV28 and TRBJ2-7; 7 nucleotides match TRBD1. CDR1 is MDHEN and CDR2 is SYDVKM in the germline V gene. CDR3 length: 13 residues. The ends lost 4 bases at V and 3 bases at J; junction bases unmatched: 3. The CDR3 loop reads CASSYAGGYEQYF. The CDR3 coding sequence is TGTGCCAGCAGTTATGCAGGGGGCTACGAGCAGTACTTC.

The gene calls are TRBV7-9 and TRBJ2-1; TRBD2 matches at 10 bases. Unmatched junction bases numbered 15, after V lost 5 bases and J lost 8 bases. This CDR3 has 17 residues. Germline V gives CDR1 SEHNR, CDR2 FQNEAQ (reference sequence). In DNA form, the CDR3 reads TGTGCCAGCAGCCCGAGTCCGGGGCTAGCGGGAGCTTATGAGCAGTTCTTC. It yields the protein CASSPSPGLAGAYEQFF. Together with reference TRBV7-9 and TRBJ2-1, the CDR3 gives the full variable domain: DTGVSQNPRHKITKRGQNVTFRCDPISEHNRLYWYRQTLGQGPEFLTYFQNEAQLEKSRLLSDRFSAERPKGSFSTLEIQRTEQGDSAMYLCASSPSPGLAGAYEQFFGPGTRLTVL.